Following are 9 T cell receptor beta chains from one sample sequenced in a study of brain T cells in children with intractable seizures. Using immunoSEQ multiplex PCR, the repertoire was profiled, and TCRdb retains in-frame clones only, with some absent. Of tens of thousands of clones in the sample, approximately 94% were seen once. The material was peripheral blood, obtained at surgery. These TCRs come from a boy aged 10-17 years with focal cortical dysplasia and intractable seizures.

The CDR3 spells CSVEEVGQVPYEQYF. CDR3 nucleotide sequence: TGCAGCGTTGAAGAGGTGGGACAGGTGCCTTACGAGCAGTACTTC. This chain links TRBV29-1 with TRBJ2-7; TRBD1 agrees at 8 bases. Germline CDR1 is SQVTM and CDR2 is ANQGSEA. The CDR3 has 15 residues. J was trimmed by 4 bases and V by 0 bases; bases with no gene match: 8.

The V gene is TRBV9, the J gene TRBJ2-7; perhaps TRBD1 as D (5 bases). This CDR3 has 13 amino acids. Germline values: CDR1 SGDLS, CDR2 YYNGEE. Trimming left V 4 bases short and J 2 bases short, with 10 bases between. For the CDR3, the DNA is TGTGCCAGCAGCCGCGGACAAACCTACGAGCAGTACTTC. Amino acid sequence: CASSRGQTYEQYF.

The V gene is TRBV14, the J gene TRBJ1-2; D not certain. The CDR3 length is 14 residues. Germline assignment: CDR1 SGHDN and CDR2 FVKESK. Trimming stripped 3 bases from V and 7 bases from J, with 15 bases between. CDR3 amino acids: CASSQSTGSGGYTF. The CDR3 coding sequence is TGTGCCAGCAGCCAGTCGACGGGGTCTGGTGGCTACACCTTC.

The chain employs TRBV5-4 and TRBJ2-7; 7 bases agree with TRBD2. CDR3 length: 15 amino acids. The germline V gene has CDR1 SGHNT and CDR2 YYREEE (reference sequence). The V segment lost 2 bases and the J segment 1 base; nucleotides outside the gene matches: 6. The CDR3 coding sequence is TGTGCCAGCAGCTTCGGAGGGAGGGGTTCCTACGAGCAGTACTTC. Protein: CASSFGGRGSYEQYF.

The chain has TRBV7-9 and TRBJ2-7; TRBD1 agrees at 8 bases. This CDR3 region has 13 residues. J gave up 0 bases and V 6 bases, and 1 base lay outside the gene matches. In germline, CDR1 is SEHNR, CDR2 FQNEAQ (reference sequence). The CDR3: CASSGTGSYEQYV. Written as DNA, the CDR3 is TGTGCCAGCAGTGGGACAGGCTCCTACGAGCAGTACGTC.

CDR3 in DNA: TGTGCCACCAGTGCGGGGACAGGGGTAGAGACCCAGTACTTC. Amino acids: CATSAGTGVETQYF. The chain couples TRBV24-1 to TRBJ2-5; 10 nucleotides match TRBD1. The germline V gene encodes CDR1 KGHDR and CDR2 SFDVKD. Trimming cost V 5 bases and J 4 bases; bases outside gene matches: 3. This CDR3 region has 14 residues.

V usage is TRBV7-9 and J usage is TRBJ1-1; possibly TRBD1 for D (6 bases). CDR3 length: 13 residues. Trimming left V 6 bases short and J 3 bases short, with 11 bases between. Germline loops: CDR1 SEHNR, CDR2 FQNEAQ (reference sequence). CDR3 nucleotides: TGTGCCAGCAGTCGATCAGGGGACACTGAAGCTTTCTTT. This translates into CASSRSGDTEAFF.

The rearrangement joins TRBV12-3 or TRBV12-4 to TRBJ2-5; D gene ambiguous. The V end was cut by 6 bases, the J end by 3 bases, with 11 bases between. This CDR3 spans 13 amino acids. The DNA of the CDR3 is TGTGCCAGCAGCCGGAGCTTCAAAGAGACCCAGTACTTC. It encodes CASSRSFKETQYF.

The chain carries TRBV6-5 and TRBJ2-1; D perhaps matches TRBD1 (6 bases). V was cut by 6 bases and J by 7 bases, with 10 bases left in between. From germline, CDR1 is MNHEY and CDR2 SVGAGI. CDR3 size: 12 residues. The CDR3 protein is CASRTTGNEQFF. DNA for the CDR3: TGTGCCAGCAGGACAACAGGGAATGAGCAGTTCTTC.